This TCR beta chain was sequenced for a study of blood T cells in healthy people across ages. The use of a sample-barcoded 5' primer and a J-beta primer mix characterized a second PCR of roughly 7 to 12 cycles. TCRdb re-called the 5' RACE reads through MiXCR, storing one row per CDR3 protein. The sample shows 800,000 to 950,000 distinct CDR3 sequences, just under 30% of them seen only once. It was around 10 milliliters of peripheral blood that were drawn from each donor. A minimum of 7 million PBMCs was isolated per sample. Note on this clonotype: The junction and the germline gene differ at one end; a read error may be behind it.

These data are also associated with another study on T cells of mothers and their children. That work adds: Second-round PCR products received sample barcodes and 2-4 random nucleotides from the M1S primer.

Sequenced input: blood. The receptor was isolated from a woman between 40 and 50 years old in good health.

In DNA, the CDR3 is TGCGCCAGCACCCCGGGTGGGAGTAGCTCCTACAATGGGCAGTTCTTC. It is translated as CASTPGGSSSYNGQFF. The chain recombines TRBV5-1 with TRBJ2-1; tentatively, D is TRBD2 (5 bases). Germline CDR1 SGHRS, CDR2 YFSETQ. The CDR3 has 16 residues.